Each of the 10 T cell receptor beta chains below was sequenced from the same sample in a study of breast tumors, draining lymph nodes, adjacent tissues. Breast cancer patients provided tissue from their axillary draining lymph nodes. TCRdb redid the calling of the multiplex PCR reads with MiXCR, one entry per CDR3 protein. Altogether around 140,000 distinct CDR3 sequences are present, 32% being singletons, with the ten largest covering about 2.3%. The sample comprised axillary lymph node tissue. All receptors come from a female donor with breast cancer. Some clones in this sample may be carry-over from other donors' samples.

This clonotype was detected many times. This sequence joins TRBV7-8 and TRBJ2-1; D is ambiguous. The germline gives CDR1 SGHVS, CDR2 FQNEAQ. The CDR3 totals 13 residues. The V and J ends lost 10 bases and 5 bases respectively, with 15 bases between them. The DNA of the CDR3 is TGTGCCACCAAAACTACTACCCACAATGAGCAGTTCTTC. Its protein is CATKTTTHNEQFF.

This clonotype was seen repeatedly, ten times or more. This sequence joins TRBV5-1 and TRBJ2-3, with a possible D match to TRBD2 (6 bases). Trimming stripped 4 bases from V and 4 bases from J, with 19 bases between. CDR3 length: 16 amino acids. Per the germline V gene, CDR1 is SGHRS and CDR2 is YFSETQ. The CDR3, as DNA: TGCGCCAGCAGCCCCCCGGGGGTGGCGGGTGCAGATACGCAGTATTTT. Translation gives CASSPPGVAGADTQYF.

This clonotype turned up a few times. The V gene is TRBV5-8, the J gene TRBJ1-1; tentatively, D is TRBD1 (5 bases). CDR1 and CDR2 from the germline V gene are SGHTS and YDEGEE. This CDR3 has 15 amino acids. V dropped 0 bases and J dropped 6 bases, with 15 bases sitting between them. The CDR3: CASSLGGRLIAEAFF. Written as DNA, the CDR3 is TGTGCCAGCAGCTTGGGGGGCAGGTTGATCGCTGAAGCTTTCTTT. The full variable domain, rest sourced from reference TRBV5-8 and TRBJ1-1, is EAGVTQSPTHLIKTRGQQATLRCSPISGHTSVYWYQQALGLGLQFLLWYDEGEERNRGNFPPRFSGRQFPNYSSELNVNALELEDSALYLCASSLGGRLIAEAFFGQGTRLTVV.

Only a few counts were recorded for this clonotype. The chain couples TRBV7-2 to TRBJ1-1; D remains unclear. Trimming shortened V by 5 bases and J by 0 bases, and 13 bases separated the two germline ends. The CDR3 contains 15 residues. Germline V gives CDR1 SGHTA, CDR2 FQGNSA. CDR3 protein: CASSLDWFMNTEAFF. Here the CDR3 DNA reads TGTGCCAGCAGCCTGGATTGGTTTATGAACACTGAAGCTTTCTTT. The variable domain in full, with the rest retrieved from reference TRBV7-2 and TRBJ1-1, is GAGVSQSPSNKVTEKGKDVELRCDPISGHTALYWYRQSLGQGLEFLIYFQGNSAPDKSGLPSDRFSAERTGGSVSTLTIQRTQQEDSAVYLCASSLDWFMNTEAFFGQGTRLTVV.

This clonotype appeared many times. The genes are TRBV7-2 and TRBJ1-3, with D perhaps matching TRBD1 (5 bases). Germline loops: CDR1 SGHTA, CDR2 FQGNSA. The CDR3 totals 15 residues. Deletions cut 1 base from V and 2 bases from J, with 9 bases between. The CDR3 sequence: CASSLGGYPGNTIYF. In nucleotides, the CDR3 is TGTGCCAGCAGCTTAGGGGGGTACCCTGGAAACACCATATATTTT.

This clonotype was seen many times. This chain connects TRBV6-1 to TRBJ2-1; a possible D gene is TRBD2 (7 bases). CDR3 length: 17 residues. The V end lost 10 bases, the J end lost 2 bases, and 24 bases lay between the germline ends. Germline assignment: CDR1 MNHNS and CDR2 SASEGT. CDR3 DNA: TGTGCCATCAATGACCGCAATTGGGGGGGCGCCTACAATGAGCAGTTCTTC. Amino acids: CAINDRNWGGAYNEQFF.

This clonotype was counted at least ten times. The rearrangement joins TRBV7-2 to TRBJ1-3; D is uncertain. This CDR3 contains 15 residues. Germline-derived CDR1 and CDR2 are SGHTA and FQGNSA. V shed 1 base and J shed 8 bases, with 15 bases lying between them. The CDR3, as DNA: TGTGCCAGCAGCTTAGAATCCGGGCCGAGGCACACCATATATTTT. Translating it yields CASSLESGPRHTIYF.

The chain joins TRBV12-3 or TRBV12-4 to TRBJ1-2; 8 nucleotides line up with TRBD1. V dropped 5 bases and J dropped 6; count of bases not matched to a gene: 8. CDR3 size: 14 residues. DNA of the CDR3: TGTGCCAGCAGTGCGACAGGGGTTACCCATGGCTACACCTTC. Translating it yields CASSATGVTHGYTF.

At least ten counts were recorded for this clonotype. A single base separates this from a much larger clone, so it may be a read error. The rearrangement uses TRBV20-1 and TRBJ2-5; D ambiguous. The CDR3 runs 14 residues. In germline, CDR1 is DFQATT, CDR2 SNEGSKA (reference sequence). The CDR3 nucleotides are TGCAGTGCTAATGGACCTCCAACCCAAGCGACCCAGTACTTC. Translating gives CSANGPPTQATQYF.

J is TRBJ2-5 and V is TRBV3-1; 11 bases are a match to TRBD1. Germline V CDR1 and CDR2: LGHDT, YNNKEL (reference sequence). V was pared by 0 bases and J by 2 bases, with 5 bases of the junction left unmatched. The CDR3 consists of 17 residues. The CDR3 protein is CASSQDLRDRGQETQYF. The CDR3 DNA reads TGTGCCAGCAGCCAAGATCTAAGGGACAGGGGGCAAGAGACCCAGTACTTC.